This is a list of T cell receptor beta chains from one sample in a study of blood T cell repertoires in COVID-19. Only in-frame clones appear in the TCRdb table, and some are missing; sequencing was by immunoSEQ multiplex PCR. This table has 25,000 to 30,000 clones, around 81% appearing once. The specimen was peripheral blood. The receptors come from a man in his sixties or seventies with acute or convalescent COVID-19. Each CDR3 is given with its conserved first and last residue. D genes are given only for firm matches. Clone size is given for some rows only: seen once, a few or many times, or a class if the clone is expanded.

J: TRBJ2-2; D: TRBD2; V: TRBV2; size: NA; CDR3: CASSSGSANTGELFF
J: TRBJ2-7; D: TRBD1; V: TRBV3-1/TRBV3-2; size: NA; CDR3: CASSQQGVGEQYF
J: TRBJ1-1; D: TRBD1; V: TRBV29-1; size: NA; CDR3: CSVEHRGVTEAFF
J: TRBJ1-2; D: NA; V: TRBV24-1; size: NA; CDR3: CATSLSLGVGAANYGYTF
J: TRBJ1-6; D: NA; V: TRBV5-1; size: few; CDR3: CASSPGADNSPLHF
J: TRBJ1-5; D: NA; V: TRBV7-2; size: NA; CDR3: CASSFGGLEPQHF
J: TRBJ1-1; D: NA; V: TRBV7-3; size: NA; CDR3: CASSFSSGTEAFF
J: TRBJ1-3; D: NA; V: TRBV12-5; size: NA; CDR3: CASGLVASSGNTIYF
J: TRBJ2-1; D: NA; V: TRBV19; size: NA; CDR3: CASSIQGLGSYNEQFF
J: TRBJ1-5; D: NA; V: TRBV28; size: NA; CDR3: CASSLGIAVSDSNQPQHF
J: TRBJ2-3; D: NA; V: TRBV4-3; size: NA; CDR3: CASSQGITPDTQYF
J: TRBJ2-7; D: TRBD2; V: TRBV4-3; size: once; CDR3: CASSQDVASGWYEQYF
J: TRBJ2-5; D: NA; V: TRBV12-3/TRBV12-4; size: NA; CDR3: CASSFRGQETQYF
J: TRBJ1-5; D: TRBD1; V: TRBV7-2; size: NA; CDR3: CASSSLRGRGNQPQHF
J: TRBJ1-1; D: TRBD1; V: TRBV5-1; size: NA; CDR3: CASSLRGQGANTEAFF
J: TRBJ2-4; D: NA; V: TRBV4-2; size: NA; CDR3: CASSQGGSTAKNIQYF
J: TRBJ2-7; D: TRBD2; V: TRBV7-9; size: once; CDR3: CASSPGTSGSEQYF
J: TRBJ1-3; D: NA; V: TRBV25-1; size: NA; CDR3: CASGPRSSGNTIYF
J: TRBJ2-2; D: TRBD1; V: TRBV6-5; size: NA; CDR3: CASRVDRGKTGELFF
J: TRBJ1-1; D: TRBD1; V: TRBV5-6; size: few; CDR3: CASSLVVTGGIFAEAFF
J: TRBJ1-3; D: TRBD1; V: TRBV6-1; size: NA; CDR3: CASSEGTGGAASGNTIYF
J: TRBJ1-5; D: TRBD1; V: TRBV7-9; size: NA; CDR3: CASSRGQGAVGNQPQHF
J: TRBJ2-1; D: NA; V: TRBV4-3; size: NA; CDR3: CASSQVHRGSNEQFF
J: TRBJ2-1; D: NA; V: TRBV5-5; size: NA; CDR3: CASSGGDGRSYNEQFF
J: TRBJ1-2; D: TRBD1; V: TRBV5-1; size: NA; CDR3: CASSGRGVDGYTF
J: TRBJ1-5; D: NA; V: TRBV27; size: NA; CDR3: CASSFGFGYSNQPQHF
J: TRBJ2-7; D: TRBD1; V: TRBV14; size: NA; CDR3: CASSQDSQGSPYEQYF
J: TRBJ2-1; D: NA; V: TRBV10-3; size: NA; CDR3: CAISETDNNEQFF
J: TRBJ2-3; D: TRBD1; V: TRBV7-3; size: NA; CDR3: CASSSGTGGHTQYF
J: TRBJ2-7; D: NA; V: TRBV6-5; size: once; CDR3: CASSLNSGIYEQYF
J: TRBJ1-3; D: NA; V: TRBV4-1; size: NA; CDR3: CASSQGRLSGNTIYF
J: TRBJ1-4; D: TRBD1; V: TRBV27; size: few; CDR3: CASSKGTAREKLFF
J: TRBJ2-2; D: TRBD2; V: TRBV7-7; size: NA; CDR3: CASSLDGGVGTGELFF
J: TRBJ2-3; D: NA; V: TRBV18; size: few; CDR3: CASSPGPRTDTQYF
J: TRBJ1-1; D: NA; V: TRBV27; size: NA; CDR3: CASSLSRGYTEAFF
J: TRBJ2-7; D: NA; V: TRBV10-2; size: NA; CDR3: CASSESTQVHEQYF
J: TRBJ2-1; D: TRBD2; V: TRBV19; size: NA; CDR3: CASRKAGGRHNEQFF
J: TRBJ1-4; D: TRBD1; V: TRBV24-1; size: NA; CDR3: CATSDPQTGNEKLFF
J: TRBJ1-5; D: NA; V: TRBV6-5; size: NA; CDR3: CASSYGVGPNQPQHF
J: TRBJ2-2; D: NA; V: TRBV7-6; size: NA; CDR3: CASSQYTGELFF
J: TRBJ2-3; D: TRBD1; V: TRBV6-6; size: NA; CDR3: CASSYGQGPSTDTQYF
J: TRBJ2-1; D: TRBD2; V: TRBV29-1; size: NA; CDR3: CSVSVGGYNEQFF
J: TRBJ2-1; D: TRBD1; V: TRBV10-3; size: NA; CDR3: CAISGTGGDYNEQFF
J: TRBJ1-2; D: NA; V: TRBV12-3/TRBV12-4; size: NA; CDR3: CASSQLYGYTF
J: TRBJ1-5; D: NA; V: TRBV5-1; size: few; CDR3: CASSLEGVGNQPQHF
J: TRBJ2-7; D: NA; V: TRBV6-5; size: NA; CDR3: CASTPSGGRRVGQYF
J: TRBJ1-1; D: NA; V: TRBV6-5; size: NA; CDR3: CASSYSIREAEAFF
J: TRBJ1-2; D: TRBD1; V: TRBV28; size: NA; CDR3: CASSLGGQGWRGYTF
J: TRBJ2-7; D: NA; V: TRBV4-1; size: NA; CDR3: CASSQDAHGDTAYEQYF
J: TRBJ2-2; D: NA; V: TRBV7-3; size: NA; CDR3: CASSSSGRTGELFF